The rows below give T cell receptor beta chains drawn from one sample of a study of blood T cell repertoires in COVID-19. Sequenced by immunoSEQ multiplex PCR; TCRdb stores in-frame clones only, minus some. The table lists under 200,000 clones, around four fifths of them singletons. The sample taken for sequencing was peripheral blood. The receptors come from a man between 65 and 85 years old with active or convalescent COVID-19. Each CDR3 is given with its conserved first and last residue. The D gene is left open where the match is weak. Part of the rows lack a size; the others show once, few, many or a class for expanded clones.

TRBV4-2	TRBD2	few	TRBJ2-2	TGTGCCAGCAGCCAAGCCACGGGGGGGGTCGGGGAGCTGTTTTTT	CASSQATGGVGELFF
TRBV27	NA	NA	TRBJ1-1	TGTGCCAGCAGTGCGACAGTAATGAACACTGAAGCTTTCTTT	CASSATVMNTEAFF
TRBV12-5	NA	once	TRBJ2-7	TGTGCTAGTGGACGTGGGACTGATAGGGACGAGCAGTACTTC	CASGRGTDRDEQYF
TRBV2	TRBD2	NA	TRBJ2-7	TGTGCCAGCAGTGATCGACTAGCGGGCTACGAGCAGTACTTC	CASSDRLAGYEQYF
TRBV3-1/TRBV3-2	NA	NA	TRBJ1-1	TGTGCCAGCAGCCTCCAACAGGCGACTGAAGCTTTCTTT	CASSLQQATEAFF
TRBV7-6	TRBD1	NA	TRBJ2-6	TGTGCCAGCAGCTTCTCCGGACAGGGGGCGACTGGGGCCAACGTCCTGACTTTC	CASSFSGQGATGANVLTF
TRBV6-1	NA	once	TRBJ1-2	TGTGCCAGCAGTGAAGGCGGCTACTATGGCTACACCTTC	CASSEGGYYGYTF
TRBV5-1	NA	NA	TRBJ2-3	TGCGCCAGCAGCTTTGGCACAAGCACAGATACGCAGTATTTT	CASSFGTSTDTQYF
TRBV6-5	NA	NA	TRBJ2-2	TGTGCCAGCAGCTACGACACGAACACCGGGGAGCTGTTTTTT	CASSYDTNTGELFF
TRBV2	NA	NA	TRBJ2-7	TGTGCCAGCAGTAATAGGACACCCTACGAGCAGTACTTC	CASSNRTPYEQYF
TRBV5-4	NA	NA	TRBJ1-2	TGTGCCAGCAGCTCTACCTTGGACAGAAGAAATGGCTACACCTTC	CASSSTLDRRNGYTF
TRBV5-1	NA	few	TRBJ1-1	TGCGCCAGCAGCTTGGACTACACTGAAGCTTTCTTT	CASSLDYTEAFF
TRBV6-5	TRBD1	NA	TRBJ1-2	TGTGCCAACCACAGGGGCTTGGGCTACACCTTC	CANHRGLGYTF
TRBV24-1	NA	NA	TRBJ1-1	TGTGCCACCAGTGTAGTCCAAGCCCTGAGATGTGAGGCTTTCTTT	CATSVVQALRCEAFF
TRBV12-3/TRBV12-4	NA	NA	TRBJ1-3	TGTGCCAGCAGTTTAGCTAGAAACACCATATATTTT	CASSLARNTIYF
TRBV27	NA	NA	TRBJ1-6	TGTGCCAGCAGTCTCACCCACAGCTCCTATAATTCACCCCTCCACTTT	CASSLTHSSYNSPLHF
TRBV11-1	TRBD1	NA	TRBJ1-6	TGTGCCAGCAGCCGGGACAGGGGACCCTTACTCCACTTT	CASSRDRGPLLHF
TRBV6-4	NA	few	TRBJ1-5	TGTGCCAGCAGTCCCTCGGGGGGAGATCAGCCCCAGCATTTT	CASSPSGGDQPQHF